This entry lists 30 T cell receptor beta chains sequenced from one sample in a study of blood T cell repertoires in COVID-19. Data came from immunoSEQ multiplex PCR; TCRdb stores just in-frame clones and leaves some out. Of 110,000 or so clones detected, 70% to 90% appear once; the ten largest clones hold about 3%. The source material was peripheral blood. The receptors stem from a man aged 35 to 55 with acute or convalescent COVID-19.

This clone was picked up one time. The V and J genes are TRBV27 and TRBJ1-4; 8 bases map to TRBD1. Trimming removed 6 bases from V and 6 bases from J; junction bases left unmatched: 3. CDR1 and CDR2 (germline): MNHEY, SMNVEV (reference sequence). This CDR3 contains 13 residues. CDR3 bases: TGTGCCAGCAGAAACAGGGGGTATGAAAAACTGTTTTTT. Translating gives CASRNRGYEKLFF.

The rearrangement joins TRBV19 to TRBJ1-2, with D hard to call. The CDR3 is 14 amino acids. V dropped 3 bases and J dropped 0 bases, with 8 bases sitting between them. From germline, CDR1 is LNHDA and CDR2 SQIVND (reference sequence). The chain's CDR3 is CASSISGANYGYTF. For the CDR3, the DNA is TGTGCCAGTAGTATTAGCGGAGCTAACTATGGCTACACCTTC.

This chain connects TRBV6-1 to TRBJ1-2, with 11 bases matching TRBD1. CDR1 MNHNS and CDR2 SASEGT come from the germline V gene. V was pared by 3 bases and J by 8 bases, with 20 bases of the junction left unmatched. The CDR3 covers 19 residues. CDR3: CASSDLTGTGGNIRGGYTF. DNA for the CDR3: TGTGCCAGCAGTGACCTTACCGGGACAGGGGGGAATATTAGGGGAGGCTACACCTTC.

V and J are TRBV2 and TRBJ2-7; no reliable D call. The V end was cut by 3 bases, the J end by 6 bases, with 9 bases between. Germline loops: CDR1 SNHLY, CDR2 FYNNEI. There are 12 residues in the CDR3. CDR3 sequence: CASSDPTFEQYF. The CDR3 DNA follows: TGTGCCAGCAGTGACCCTACCTTCGAGCAGTACTTC. The complete variable domain, with remaining parts taken from reference TRBV2 and TRBJ2-7, reads EPEVTQTPSHQVTQMGQEVILRCVPISNHLYFYWYRQILGQKVEFLVSFYNNEISEKSEIFDDQFSVERPDGSNFTLKIRSTKLEDSAMYFCASSDPTFEQYFGPGTRLTVT.

This clone was seen a few times. This sequence joins TRBV11-2 and TRBJ2-7; 7 bases map to TRBD2. The CDR3 contains 13 residues. CDR1 is SGHAT, CDR2 FQNNGV, per germline. After removal of 5 bases from V and 3 bases from J, the junction contained 4 bases not matched to a gene. CDR3 residues: CASSGRGFYEQYF. The CDR3 coding sequence is TGTGCCAGCAGCGGGCGGGGGTTCTACGAGCAGTACTTC.

The chain has TRBV9 and TRBJ1-2; D is unclear. The V and J ends lost 4 bases and 3 bases respectively, with 10 bases between them. The CDR3 is 13 amino acids. The V gene's germline CDR1 is SGDLS and CDR2 YYNGEE. The DNA for the CDR3 is TGTGCCAGCAGCCGGTCCATGGACTATGGCTACACCTTC. As protein: CASSRSMDYGYTF.

This clone appeared a few times. This chain joins TRBV7-3 and TRBJ2-7, with 10 positions matching TRBD2. The CDR3 loop spans 18 amino acids. Germline assignment: CDR1 SGHTA and CDR2 FQGTGA. V shed 1 base, J shed 4 bases, and the junction held 13 bases outside the gene matches. The CDR3 loop is CASSLKGSLAGDPYEQYF. CDR3 sequence (DNA): TGTGCCAGCAGCTTAAAAGGGAGCCTAGCGGGGGACCCTTACGAGCAGTACTTC. The complete variable domain, with remaining parts taken from reference TRBV7-3 and TRBJ2-7, reads GAGVSQTPSNKVTEKGKYVELRCDPISGHTALYWYRQSLGQGPEFLIYFQGTGAADDSGLPNDRFFAVRPEGSVSTLKIQRTERGDSAVYLCASSLKGSLAGDPYEQYFGPGTRLTVT.

V gene TRBV10-3 combines with J gene TRBJ1-4; 8 bases align to TRBD1. This CDR3 region has 15 residues. Per the germline V gene, CDR1 is ENHRY and CDR2 is SYGVKD. The junction had 8 bases not matched to a gene; V was cut back by 6 bases and J by 5 bases. Here the CDR3 reads CAISGGTGQNEKLFF. The CDR3 DNA follows: TGTGCCATCAGCGGGGGGACAGGACAAAATGAAAAACTGTTTTTT.

The genes are TRBV19 and TRBJ1-5; 7 bases line up with TRBD1. J lost 1 base, V lost 5 bases, and 11 bases had no gene match. Germline assignment: CDR1 LNHDA and CDR2 SQIVND (reference sequence). The CDR3 sequence is 17 residues long. Here the CDR3 DNA reads TGTGCCAGTAGTGGAGCCACCCCACAGGGGAGCAATCAGCCCCAGCATTTT. This gives the protein CASSGATPQGSNQPQHF.

The chain employs TRBV10-3 and TRBJ1-2, with unresolved D. Trimming removed 0 bases at V and 7 bases at J, with 15 bases between. This CDR3 spans 15 amino acids. CDR1 ENHRY and CDR2 SYGVKD come from the germline V gene. The DNA of the CDR3 is TGTGCCATCAGTGAGTCGGGTCAGAGATCGGGTGGCTACACCTTC. Translating gives CAISESGQRSGGYTF.

Regarding this clone: At one end the junction does not follow the germline gene, possibly because of a read error. The genes are TRBV2 and TRBJ2-3; no clear D. This CDR3 is 13 amino acids long. Looked up from germline, CDR1 is SNHLY and CDR2 is FYNNEI. The CDR3: CASSRSVSDTQYF. CDR3 sequence (DNA): TGTGCAAGCAGCAGGTCAGTTTCAGATACGCAGTATTTT.

The chain uses TRBV3-1 (or the pseudogene TRBV3-2) and TRBJ1-5; no firm D call. Per germline, CDR1 LGHDT and CDR2 YNNKEL (reference sequence). The length of the CDR3 is 13 residues. V gave up 6 bases and J gave up 4 bases, with 10 bases separating them. The CDR3 loop reads CASRGSVNQPQHF. Here the CDR3 DNA reads TGTGCCAGCAGAGGGAGTGTAAATCAGCCCCAGCATTTT.

V usage is TRBV3-1 (or the pseudogene TRBV3-2) and J usage is TRBJ2-1, with D maybe TRBD1 (5 bases). The CDR3 spans 14 residues. V shed 3 bases and J shed 8 bases, with 14 bases lying between them. Germline CDR1 and CDR2: LGHDT and YNNKEL (reference sequence). The CDR3 nucleotides read TGTGCCAGCAGCCAGGTTCCAGGGCGCGATGAGCAGTTCTTC. Encoded protein: CASSQVPGRDEQFF.

The V and J genes are TRBV4-1 and TRBJ1-3; D unclear. CDR3 length: 15 residues. The germline V gene encodes CDR1 MGHRA and CDR2 YSYEKL. Trimming removed 4 bases from V and 0 bases from J, with 10 bases in between. CDR3 loop: CASSPQMSSGNTIYF. Here the CDR3 DNA reads TGCGCCAGCAGCCCTCAAATGAGCTCTGGAAACACCATATATTTT.

The V gene is TRBV19, the J gene TRBJ1-5; TRBD1 aligns across 10 bases. CDR3 length: 15 residues. J was trimmed by 6 bases and V by 5 bases; bases with no gene match: 7. Germline lookup yields CDR1 LNHDA and CDR2 SQIVND (reference sequence). The DNA of the CDR3 is TGTGCCAGTAGTGCCCCCGGACAGGGGGTTCAGCCCCAGCATTTT. It translates to CASSAPGQGVQPQHF.

In this sample, this clone turned up once. The chain carries TRBV10-1 and TRBJ2-7, with TRBD2 matching 12 bases. The CDR3 is made up of 22 amino acids. V shed 0 bases, J shed 2 bases, and the junction held 20 bases outside the gene matches. Germline CDR1 is WNHNN and CDR2 is SYGVQD (reference sequence). The chain's CDR3 is CASSESETGLDLAGGVPYEQYF. CDR3 DNA sequence: TGCGCCAGCAGTGAGTCTGAGACAGGGCTTGACCTAGCGGGGGGGGTACCCTACGAGCAGTACTTC.

The CDR3 here is CASSTRGHISQAPMNTEAFF. The CDR3 coding sequence is TGTGCCAGCAGCACTCGGGGTCATATCTCCCAAGCCCCCATGAACACTGAAGCTTTCTTT. The V and J genes are TRBV9 and TRBJ1-1; no definite D call. Trimming took off 4 bases at V and 0 bases at J, with 28 bases between the two ends. CDR3 size: 20 residues. Germline CDR1 is SGDLS and CDR2 is YYNGEE.

The table lists this clone with a count of one. Here the CDR3 reads CASSPRVGDGYTF. The CDR3 DNA reads TGTGCCAGCAGTCCCCGGGTAGGGGATGGCTACACCTTC. J is TRBJ1-2 and V is TRBV12-3 or TRBV12-4; the D gene is possibly TRBD1 (5 bases). Trimming removed 5 bases at V and 6 bases at J, with 13 bases between. This CDR3 contains 13 residues.

The chain links TRBV5-1 to TRBJ2-7; D is uncertain. V shed 0 bases and J shed 1 base, with 11 bases lying between them. The CDR3 loop spans 15 amino acids. Germline V CDR1 and CDR2: SGHRS, YFSETQ. The CDR3 spells CASSLGTLRSYEQYF. The DNA for the CDR3 is TGCGCCAGCAGCTTGGGAACCCTGAGATCCTACGAGCAGTACTTC.

The V call is TRBV10-3, the J call TRBJ2-3; 9 bases match TRBD1. Germline V CDR1 and CDR2: ENHRY, SYGVKD. J lost 2 bases, V lost 6 bases, and 6 bases had no gene match. This CDR3 has 15 residues. The CDR3 region has the DNA TGTGCCATCAGACCGGACAGGGGCAACACAGATACGCAGTATTTT. The encoded protein is CAIRPDRGNTDTQYF.

The chain has TRBV30 and TRBJ1-1; unclear D gene. The V end lost 5 bases, the J end lost 10 bases, and 14 bases lay between the germline ends. Germline V lookup: CDR1 GTSNPN, CDR2 SVGIG (reference sequence). CDR3 size: 11 residues. CDR3 coding DNA: TGTGCCTGGGACATCGGGAGTGTAGCTTTCTTT. Translating gives CAWDIGSVAFF. The whole variable domain, remainder taken from reference TRBV30 and TRBJ1-1, is SQTIHQWPATLVQPVGSPLSLECTVEGTSNPNLYWYRQAAGRGLQLLFYSVGIGQISSEVPQNLSASRPQDRQFILSSKKLLLSDSGFYLCAWDIGSVAFFGQGTRLTVV.

V and J are TRBV3-1 (or the pseudogene TRBV3-2) and TRBJ2-1, with 10 bases lining up with TRBD2. Germline loops: CDR1 LGHDT, CDR2 YNNKEL (reference sequence). V trimming: 1 base; J trimming: 5 bases; junction bases outside the gene matches: 8. The CDR3 sequence is 17 residues long. The CDR3 is CASSQGLAGLAHNEQFF. CDR3 bases: TGTGCCAGCAGCCAAGGGTTGGCGGGACTAGCGCACAATGAGCAGTTCTTC.

The chain uses TRBV7-6 and TRBJ2-3; 16 positions match TRBD2. Germline V gene lookup returns CDR1 SGHVS and CDR2 FNYEAQ. V trimming: 5 bases; J trimming: 0 bases; junction bases outside the gene matches: 5. The length of the CDR3 is 18 residues. CDR3 amino acids: CASSLGLAGGQSTDTQYF. The CDR3 DNA reads TGTGCCAGCAGCCTGGGACTAGCGGGGGGGCAGAGCACAGATACGCAGTATTTT. Complete variable domain (other parts from reference TRBV7-6 and TRBJ2-3): GAGVSQSPRYKVTKRGQDVALRCDPISGHVSLYWYRQALGQGPEFLTYFNYEAQQDKSGLPNDRFSAERPEGSISTLTIQRTEQRDSAMYRCASSLGLAGGQSTDTQYFGPGTRLTVL.

V and J are TRBV9 and TRBJ1-1, with TRBD1 matching over 8 bases. In germline, CDR1 is SGDLS, CDR2 YYNGEE. V lost 0 bases to trimming and J lost 11 bases; unmatched junction nucleotides: 9. This CDR3 region has 14 residues. CDR3 sequence (DNA): TGTGCCAGCAGCGTAGCTTTAGGGGACAGGAGGGCTTTCTTT. It codes for CASSVALGDRRAFF.

V is TRBV9 and J is TRBJ1-3; tentative D call: TRBD1 (5 bases). This CDR3 contains 15 residues. The germline V and J ends were trimmed by 3 bases and 0 bases, with 10 bases remaining between them. Germline V gives CDR1 SGDLS, CDR2 YYNGEE. As DNA, the CDR3 is TGTGCCAGCAGCGCCCAGGGTGCCTCTGGAAACACCATATATTTT. Its protein is CASSAQGASGNTIYF.

V and J are TRBV10-1 and TRBJ1-4; weak D call: TRBD1 (5 bases). Germline CDR1 is WNHNN and CDR2 is SYGVQD (reference sequence). This CDR3 region has 15 residues. Deletions cut 6 bases from V and 7 bases from J, with 18 bases between. The CDR3: CASRDMDVRGEKLFF. The CDR3 DNA reads as TGCGCCAGCAGAGATATGGACGTTAGGGGTGAAAAACTGTTTTTT.

The J gene is TRBJ2-1, the V gene TRBV4-1, with D possibly being TRBD1 (5 bases). CDR3 length: 12 amino acids. Trimming pared 4 bases from V and 6 bases from J, leaving 7 bases between. Germline values: CDR1 MGHRA, CDR2 YSYEKL. The CDR3 loop reads CASSLTGNEQFF. The CDR3 nucleotides read TGCGCCAGCAGCCTCACAGGCAATGAGCAGTTCTTC.

This clone appeared a single time. The CDR3 is CASSYESSYNEQFF. CDR3 in DNA: TGTGCCAGCAGTTACGAGAGCTCCTACAATGAGCAGTTCTTC. The chain recombines TRBV27 with TRBJ2-1, with D unclear. The germline CDR1 and CDR2 sequences are MNHEY and SMNVEV (reference sequence). The V and J ends lost 4 bases and 0 bases respectively, with 7 bases between them. The CDR3 has 14 residues.

The chain uses TRBV7-2 and TRBJ2-7; 8 bases line up with TRBD1. The CDR3 contains 15 residues. The V and J ends lost 5 bases and 3 bases, in that order; junction bases with no gene match: 9. CDR1 is SGHTA and CDR2 is FQGNSA in the germline V gene. The CDR3 region is CASSQAGGAVYEQYF. CDR3 nucleotides: TGTGCCAGCAGCCAAGCAGGGGGCGCCGTCTACGAGCAGTACTTC.

The chain carries TRBV5-4 and TRBJ2-7; a weak D match, TRBD2 (5 bases). Germline V gene data show CDR1 as SGHNT and CDR2 as YYREEE (reference sequence). The V and J ends lost 4 bases and 5 bases respectively, with 13 bases between them. The CDR3 is made up of 13 amino acids. The CDR3 reads CASSTPRGDEQYF. DNA of the CDR3: TGTGCCAGCAGCACCCCCCGGGGAGACGAGCAGTACTTC.